The clone carrying this TCR beta chain was recorded many times. These data belong to a study of T cells in Graves' hyperthyroidism and ophthalmopathy. The germline V and J ends were trimmed by 5 bases and 5 bases, with 16 bases remaining between them. Germline V gene data show CDR1 as DFQATT and CDR2 as SNEGSKA (reference sequence). The CDR3 loop spans 13 amino acids. Not enrolled were patients with uncontrolled infection, other autoimmune disease, pregnancy or lactation. What was amplified from RNA transcripts were TCR beta CDR3 regions. During a first-round RT-PCR of the TCR CDR3, the HTBI primer set was used. TCRdb recomputed calls from the multiplex PCR reads with MiXCR, one row per CDR3 protein. The table shows under 600,000 distinct CDR3 sequences, with roughly 15% occurring only once.

The V call is TRBV20-1, the J call TRBJ2-7, with D tentatively TRBD1 or TRBD2 (5 bases each). What was sequenced was blood. The source is a woman between 40 and 55 years old with Graves' ophthalmopathy. CDR3 bases: TGCAGTGCTCGGGTGAGGGGTAGCGACGAGCAGTACTTC. Its protein product is CSARVRGSDEQYF.